This is a list of T cell receptor beta chains from one sample in a study of liver allograft versus peripheral blood T cells. TCRdb passed the reads through MiXCR, listing each CDR3 protein once. Of about 1,100 distinct CDR3 sequences listed, roughly 19% were seen once; the top ten hold roughly 14%. The receptors were sampled from a human patient who had a liver transplant. Part of the T cell pool may stem from the graft donor. The CDR3 runs from the conserved cysteine through the conserved F or W. Fields, in order: D gene, J gene, V gene, clone size, CDR3 protein, CDR3 DNA. The D gene is left open where the match is weak. A row's size may be missing; if present it is once, few, many or a size class.

>-|TRBJ1-2|TRBV29-1|-
CSVDRGESGYGYTF
TGCAGCGTTGACAGGGGCGAATCGGGGTATGGCTACACCTTC
>-|TRBJ1-2|TRBV7-9|-
CASSLGGGYTF
TGTGCCAGCAGCTTAGGAGGTGGCTACACCTTC
>TRBD2|TRBJ2-2|TRBV9|medium-sized
CASSASGGAAGELFF
TGTGCCAGCAGCGCTAGCGGGGGGGCCGCCGGGGAGCTGTTTTTT
>-|TRBJ2-5|TRBV6-5|large
CASSYSGAETQYF
TGTGCCAGCAGTTACTCGGGGGCGGAGACCCAGTACTTC
>TRBD1|TRBJ2-7|TRBV5-1|few
CASSLVRSGGSYEQYF
TGCGCCAGCAGCTTGGTTAGGTCAGGGGGCTCCTACGAGCAGTACTTC
>TRBD1|TRBJ1-1|TRBV6-1|large
CASRWTGAGTEAFF
TGTGCCAGCCGCTGGACAGGGGCGGGGACTGAAGCTTTCTTT
>-|TRBJ2-1|TRBV18|medium-sized
CASSPSPGAYNEQFF
TGTGCCAGCTCACCAAGTCCGGGGGCTTACAATGAGCAGTTCTTC
>-|TRBJ2-7|TRBV6-6|large
CASSYSPGTLEQYF
TGTGCCAGCAGTTACTCGCCAGGGACCCTTGAGCAGTACTTC
>-|TRBJ2-7|TRBV14|many
CASSQEVTEQYF
TGTGCCAGCAGCCAAGAGGTAACAGAGCAGTACTTC
>TRBD2|TRBJ2-5|TRBV9|once
CASSFSGGAGETQYF
TGTGCCAGCAGTTTTAGCGGGGGGGCCGGAGAGACCCAGTACTTC
>-|TRBJ2-5|TRBV25-1|medium-sized
CASSEGVGGETQYF
TGTGCCAGCAGTGAAGGAGTCGGCGGGGAGACCCAGTACTTC
>-|TRBJ1-4|TRBV27|medium-sized
CASSFDSLTKKLFF
TGTGCCAGCAGTTTTGACAGCCTAACTAAAAAACTGTTTTTT
>TRBD1|TRBJ1-1|TRBV10-3|-
CAIIERGRGNTEAFF
TGTGCCATCATCGAAAGGGGGCGCGGGAACACTGAAGCTTTCTTT
>TRBD1|TRBJ1-1|TRBV19|medium-sized
CASSIQQGASAFF
TGTGCCAGTAGTATACAACAGGGGGCGTCCGCTTTCTTT
>-|TRBJ1-2|TRBV5-4|medium-sized
CASSLHGTNYGYTF
TGTGCCAGCAGCTTGCACGGGACAAACTATGGCTACACCTTC
>TRBD1|TRBJ1-2|TRBV24-1|medium-sized
CATSPPDRAYGYTF
TGTGCCACCAGCCCTCCTGACAGGGCCTATGGCTACACCTTC
>-|TRBJ1-1|TRBV6-5|hyperexpanded
CASSYQGVDTEAFF
TGTGCCAGCAGTTACCAGGGCGTCGACACTGAAGCTTTCTTT
>-|TRBJ1-5|TRBV6-6|medium-sized
CASSSGSQPQHF
TGTGCCAGCAGTTCAGGGAGTCAGCCCCAGCATTTT
>-|TRBJ2-1|TRBV7-3|many
CASSLLEGEQFF
TGTGCCAGCAGCTTACTAGAGGGTGAGCAGTTCTTC
>-|TRBJ2-7|TRBV13|large
CASSLEGANPDYEQYF
TGTGCCAGCAGCTTAGAAGGCGCCAACCCCGACTACGAGCAGTACTTC
>-|TRBJ1-1|TRBV27|large
CASWVDVDTEAFF
TGTGCCAGTTGGGTGGATGTAGACACTGAAGCTTTCTTT
>-|TRBJ1-1|TRBV7-9|medium-sized
CASSFGGRWAFF
TGTGCCAGCAGCTTCGGGGGGCGCTGGGCTTTCTTT
>-|TRBJ1-5|TRBV5-4|-
CASSLGPGDNQPQHF
TGTGCCAGCAGCTTGGGTCCCGGGGACAATCAGCCCCAGCATTTT
>-|TRBJ2-7|TRBV11-2|many
CASSLERGAYEQYF
TGTGCCAGCAGCTTAGAGAGGGGGGCCTACGAGCAGTACTTC
>-|TRBJ2-7|TRBV7-9|medium-sized
CASSLEGFDEQYF
TGTGCCAGCAGCTTGGAAGGGTTCGACGAGCAGTACTTC
>-|TRBJ2-3|TRBV9|few
CASSVGGDTQYF
TGTGCCAGCAGCGTGGGCGGCGATACGCAGTATTTT
>-|TRBJ2-7|TRBV11-2|many
CASSLEGTFYEQYF
TGTGCCAGCAGCTTAGAAGGGACATTCTACGAGCAGTACTTC
>-|TRBJ2-6|TRBV18|medium-sized
CASSPAGYFTGANVLTF
TGTGCCAGCTCACCGGCAGGGTATTTTACTGGGGCCAACGTCCTGACTTTC
>-|TRBJ2-3|TRBV19|-
CASRGTSTDTQYF
TGTGCCAGTAGAGGGACTAGCACAGATACGCAGTATTTT
>-|TRBJ1-1|TRBV5-1|large
CASGGEHTEAFF
TGCGCCAGCGGGGGGGAGCACACTGAAGCTTTCTTT
>-|TRBJ1-4|TRBV6-6|large
CASSATGLANEKLFF
TGTGCCAGCAGCGCCACGGGGCTGGCTAATGAAAAACTGTTTTTT
>-|TRBJ1-1|TRBV6-1|large
CASISKRFGGTEAFF
TGTGCCAGCATTTCGAAGAGGTTTGGCGGGACTGAAGCTTTCTTT
>-|TRBJ1-2|TRBV7-9|many
CASTIGGFGYTF
TGTGCCAGCACCATTGGGGGTTTTGGCTACACCTTC
>-|TRBJ2-5|TRBV9|few
CASSVGQEETQYF
TGTGCCAGCAGCGTAGGGCAGGAAGAGACCCAGTACTTC
>-|TRBJ1-4|TRBV19|medium-sized
CASSIGGARGEKLFF
TGTGCCAGTAGTATTGGCGGGGCGCGGGGTGAAAAACTGTTTTTT
>-|TRBJ1-1|TRBV11-2|-
CASSLGLRTEAFF
TGTGCCAGCAGCTTAGGGTTAAGGACTGAAGCTTTCTTT
>-|TRBJ1-1|TRBV10-2|-
CASRGGTEAFF
TGCGCCAGCAGGGGGGGGACTGAAGCTTTCTTT
>-|TRBJ1-1|TRBV19|large
CASSLGLWTEAFF
TGTGCCAGTAGTTTAGGGTTATGGACTGAAGCTTTCTTT
>-|TRBJ2-6|TRBV6-1|-
CASSEDSSGANVLTF
TGTGCCAGCAGTGAGGACAGCTCTGGGGCCAACGTCCTGACTTTC
>-|TRBJ1-6|TRBV27|medium-sized
CASSFGGRSPLHF
TGTGCCAGCAGTTTTGGGGGGAGGTCACCCCTCCACTTT
>-|TRBJ1-2|TRBV6-2/TRBV6-3|many
CASSYWGANYGYTF
TGTGCCAGCAGTTACTGGGGAGCTAACTATGGCTACACCTTC
>-|TRBJ1-1|TRBV24-1|large
CATSELLRQQTNTEAFF
TGTGCCACCAGTGAATTACTACGCCAACAGACCAACACTGAAGCTTTCTTT
>TRBD1|TRBJ2-5|TRBV15|-
CATSIGTGGEETQYF
TGTGCCACCAGCATTGGGACAGGGGGCGAAGAGACCCAGTACTTC
>-|TRBJ2-2|TRBV12-3/TRBV12-4|many
CASRTIGRDTGELFF
TGTGCCAGCAGGACGATCGGCAGGGACACCGGGGAGCTGTTTTTT
>TRBD2|TRBJ2-1|TRBV7-9|medium-sized
CASSLLLASNEQFF
TGTGCCAGCAGCTTATTACTAGCGAGTAATGAGCAGTTCTTC